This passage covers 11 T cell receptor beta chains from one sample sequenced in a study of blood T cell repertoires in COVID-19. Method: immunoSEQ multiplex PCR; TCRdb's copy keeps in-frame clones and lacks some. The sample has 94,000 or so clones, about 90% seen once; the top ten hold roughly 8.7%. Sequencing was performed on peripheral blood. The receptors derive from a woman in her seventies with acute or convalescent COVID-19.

In nucleotides, the CDR3 is TGTGCCAGCAGCCCACAGGGCGGCGACACTGAAGCTTTCTTT. It is translated as CASSPQGGDTEAFF. V usage is TRBV11-3 and J usage is TRBJ1-1; perhaps TRBD1 as D (6 bases). Trimming took 5 bases from V and 3 from J, leaving 13 bases between them. Germline V gives CDR1 SGHNT, CDR2 YENEEA. This CDR3 contains 14 residues.

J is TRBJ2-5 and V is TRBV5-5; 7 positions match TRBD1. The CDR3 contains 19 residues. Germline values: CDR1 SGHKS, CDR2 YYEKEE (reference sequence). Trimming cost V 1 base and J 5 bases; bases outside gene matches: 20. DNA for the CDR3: TGTGCCAGCAGCTTGTCCGCCCTTAACCAAGGGGGCTTGAGGGAGACCCAGTACTTC. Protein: CASSLSALNQGGLRETQYF.

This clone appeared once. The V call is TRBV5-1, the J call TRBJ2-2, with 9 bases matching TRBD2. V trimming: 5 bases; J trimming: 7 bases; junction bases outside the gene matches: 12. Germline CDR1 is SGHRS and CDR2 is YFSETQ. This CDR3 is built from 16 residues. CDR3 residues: CASREIAGATNGELFF. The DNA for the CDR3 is TGCGCCAGCAGGGAAATAGCGGGAGCTACCAACGGGGAGCTGTTTTTT. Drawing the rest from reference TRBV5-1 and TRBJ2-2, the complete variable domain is KAGVTQTPRYLIKTRGQQVTLSCSPISGHRSVSWYQQTPGQGLQFLFEYFSETQRNKGNFPGRFSGRQFSNSRSEMNVSTLELGDSALYLCASREIAGATNGELFFGEGSRLTVL.

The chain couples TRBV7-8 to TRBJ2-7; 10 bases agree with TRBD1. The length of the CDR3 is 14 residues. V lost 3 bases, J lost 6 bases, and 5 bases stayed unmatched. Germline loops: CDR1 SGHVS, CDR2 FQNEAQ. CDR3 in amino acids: CASSFGTGVLEQYF. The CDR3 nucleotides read TGTGCCAGCAGCTTCGGGACAGGGGTGCTCGAGCAGTACTTC.

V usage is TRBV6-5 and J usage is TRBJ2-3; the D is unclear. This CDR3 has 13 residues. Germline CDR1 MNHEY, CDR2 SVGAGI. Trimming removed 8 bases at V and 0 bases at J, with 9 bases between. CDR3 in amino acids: CASSVQSTDTQYF. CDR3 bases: TGTGCCAGCTCCGTGCAGAGCACAGATACGCAGTATTTT.

CDR3 protein: CASRRQGSEAFF. The CDR3, as DNA: TGTGCCAGCAGGAGACAGGGTTCTGAAGCTTTCTTT. The genes are TRBV2 and TRBJ1-1; 7 bases agree with TRBD1. Germline CDR1 SNHLY, CDR2 FYNNEI. CDR3 length equals 12 residues. The V gene end was trimmed by 6 bases and the J gene end by 6 bases; junction bases not matched to a gene: 4.

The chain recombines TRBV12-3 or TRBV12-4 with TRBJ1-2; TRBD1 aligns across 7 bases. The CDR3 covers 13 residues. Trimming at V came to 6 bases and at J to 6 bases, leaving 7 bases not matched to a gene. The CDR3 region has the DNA TGTGCCAGCAGACCGACAGGGATCCATGGCTACACCTTC. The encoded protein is CASRPTGIHGYTF.

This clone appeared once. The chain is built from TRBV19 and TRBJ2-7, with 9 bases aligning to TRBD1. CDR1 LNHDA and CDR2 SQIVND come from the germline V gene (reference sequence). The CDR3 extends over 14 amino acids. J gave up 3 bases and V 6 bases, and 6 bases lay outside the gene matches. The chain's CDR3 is CASSFRDRVYEQYF. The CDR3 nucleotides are TGTGCCAGTAGCTTCCGGGACAGGGTCTACGAGCAGTACTTC.

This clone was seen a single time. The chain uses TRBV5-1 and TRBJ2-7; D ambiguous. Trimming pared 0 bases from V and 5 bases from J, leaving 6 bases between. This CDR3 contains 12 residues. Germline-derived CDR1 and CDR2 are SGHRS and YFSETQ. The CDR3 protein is CASSLAPNEQYF. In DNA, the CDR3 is TGCGCCAGCAGCTTGGCTCCTAACGAGCAGTACTTC.

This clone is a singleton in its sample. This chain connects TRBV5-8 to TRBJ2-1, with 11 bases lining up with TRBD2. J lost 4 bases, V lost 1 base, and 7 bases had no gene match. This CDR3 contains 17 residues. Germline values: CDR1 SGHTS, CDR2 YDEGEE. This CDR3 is CASSLWLAGGRYNEQFF. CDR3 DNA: TGTGCCAGCAGCTTGTGGCTAGCGGGAGGCCGTTACAATGAGCAGTTCTTC.

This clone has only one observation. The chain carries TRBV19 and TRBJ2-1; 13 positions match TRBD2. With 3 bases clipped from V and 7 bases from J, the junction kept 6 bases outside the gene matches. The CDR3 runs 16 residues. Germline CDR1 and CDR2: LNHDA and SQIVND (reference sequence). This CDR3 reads CASSMMTTSGRNEQFF. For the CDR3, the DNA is TGTGCCAGTAGTATGATGACGACTAGCGGGAGGAATGAGCAGTTCTTC.